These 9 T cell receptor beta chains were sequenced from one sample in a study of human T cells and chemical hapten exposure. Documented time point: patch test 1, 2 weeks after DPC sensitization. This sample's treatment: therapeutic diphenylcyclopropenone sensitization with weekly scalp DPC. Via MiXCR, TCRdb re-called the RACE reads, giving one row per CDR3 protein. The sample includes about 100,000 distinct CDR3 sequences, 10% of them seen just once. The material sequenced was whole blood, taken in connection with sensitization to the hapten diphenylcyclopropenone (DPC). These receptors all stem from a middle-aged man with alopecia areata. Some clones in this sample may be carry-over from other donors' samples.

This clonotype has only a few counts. CDR3 DNA: TGTGCCAGTAGTTCTCCCCGGCAGGATTCCTCCTACGAGCAGTACTTC. As protein: CASSSPRQDSSYEQYF. The chain is built from TRBV19 and TRBJ2-7; D gene ambiguous. V was cut by 5 bases and J by 0 bases, with 17 bases left in between. The germline CDR1 and CDR2 sequences are LNHDA and SQIVND (reference sequence). CDR3 length equals 16 residues.

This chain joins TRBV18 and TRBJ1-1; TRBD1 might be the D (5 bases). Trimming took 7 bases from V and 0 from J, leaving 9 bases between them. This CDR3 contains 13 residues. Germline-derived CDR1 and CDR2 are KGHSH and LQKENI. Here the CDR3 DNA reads TGTGCCAGCTTAGGGACCTTGAACACTGAAGCTTTCTTT. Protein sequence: CASLGTLNTEAFF.

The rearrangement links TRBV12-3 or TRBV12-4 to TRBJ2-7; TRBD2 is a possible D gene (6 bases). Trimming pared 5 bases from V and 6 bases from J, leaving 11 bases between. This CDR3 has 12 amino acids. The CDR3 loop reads CASSPVGGEQYF. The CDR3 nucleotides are TGTGCCAGCAGTCCCGTGGGGGGCGAGCAGTACTTC.

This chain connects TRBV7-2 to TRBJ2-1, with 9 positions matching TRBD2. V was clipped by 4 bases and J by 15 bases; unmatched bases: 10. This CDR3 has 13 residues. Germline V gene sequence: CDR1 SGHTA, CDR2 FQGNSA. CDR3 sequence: CASSSIASGGRFF. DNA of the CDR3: TGTGCCAGCAGCTCCATAGCGAGCGGGGGGCGGTTCTTC.

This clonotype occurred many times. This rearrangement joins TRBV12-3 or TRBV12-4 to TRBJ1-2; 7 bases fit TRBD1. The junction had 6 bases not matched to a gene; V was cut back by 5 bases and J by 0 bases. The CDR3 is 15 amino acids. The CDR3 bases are TGTGCCAGCAGTCTACGGACAGGAACTAACTATGGCTACACCTTC. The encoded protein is CASSLRTGTNYGYTF.

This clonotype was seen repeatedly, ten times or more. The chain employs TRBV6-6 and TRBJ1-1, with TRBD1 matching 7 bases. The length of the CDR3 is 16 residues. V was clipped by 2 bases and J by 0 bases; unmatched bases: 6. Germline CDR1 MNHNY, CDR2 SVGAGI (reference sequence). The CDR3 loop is CASSYLGTAMNTEAFF. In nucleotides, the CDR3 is TGTGCCAGCAGTTACCTAGGGACAGCTATGAACACTGAAGCTTTCTTT.

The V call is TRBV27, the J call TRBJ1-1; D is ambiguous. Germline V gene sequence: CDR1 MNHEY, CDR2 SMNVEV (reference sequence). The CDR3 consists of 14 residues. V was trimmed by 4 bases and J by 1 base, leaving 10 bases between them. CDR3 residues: CASSSAPGNTEAFF. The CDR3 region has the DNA TGTGCCAGCAGTTCGGCCCCAGGGAACACTGAAGCTTTCTTT.

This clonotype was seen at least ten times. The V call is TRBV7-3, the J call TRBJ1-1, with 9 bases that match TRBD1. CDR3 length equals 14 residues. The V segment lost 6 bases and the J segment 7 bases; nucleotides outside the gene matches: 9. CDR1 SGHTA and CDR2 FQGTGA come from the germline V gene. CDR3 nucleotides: TGTGCCAGCAGGCCTACAGGGGGCCTTGGTGAAGCTTTCTTT. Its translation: CASRPTGGLGEAFF.

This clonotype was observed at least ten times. The CDR3 loop is CSAQGPLANSYNEQFF. As DNA, the CDR3 is TGCAGTGCCCAAGGTCCGCTAGCGAACTCCTACAATGAGCAGTTCTTC. The J gene is TRBJ2-1, the V gene TRBV20-1; possibly TRBD2 for D (6 bases). This CDR3 has 16 residues. Germline CDR1 and CDR2: DFQATT and SNEGSKA (reference sequence). V lost 6 bases to trimming and J lost 0 bases, with 18 bases between them.